Listed here is a single T cell receptor beta chain. This sample was included in a study of blood T cell repertoires in COVID-19. Trimming left V 5 bases short and J 0 bases short, with 14 bases between. This CDR3 has 16 residues. Looked up from germline, CDR1 is LNHDA and CDR2 is SQIVND (reference sequence). Per the original data handling: Scientists estimated how many nucleated cells there were by amplifying reference gene primers. Some clones are missing from TCRdb's copy, which holds only in-frame ones; the method was immunoSEQ multiplex PCR. V and J calls and clone size are given by that table; D and trimming were obtained from the DNA. Seen here are 150,000 to 200,000 clones, over 75% observed once, and the top ten hold approximately 10%.

The gene calls are TRBV19 and TRBJ1-5; TRBD1 might be the D (5 bases). Sequenced: peripheral blood. This TCR was recovered from a man aged 55 to 70 with active or convalescent COVID-19. The CDR3 here is CASSGGDRTSNQPQHF. CDR3 coding DNA: TGTGCCAGTAGTGGGGGGGATCGGACTAGCAATCAGCCCCAGCATTTT.